Below, 15 T cell receptor beta chains from the same sample are listed, as sequenced in a study of cytomegalovirus exposure and HLA in healthy donors. A multiplex PCR was run with 60 Vbeta primers and 13 Jbeta primers. Profiling relied on immunoSEQ multiplex PCR, and the TCRdb table lists in-frame clones only, not all of them. The sample lists approximately 110,000 clones; roughly 15% were seen once. The sample was PBMCs. These receptors all stem from a female donor in good health and CMV-seronegative.

This chain uses TRBV6-1 with TRBJ1-1; TRBD1 matches 8 bases. The germline V gene encodes CDR1 MNHNS and CDR2 SASEGT. V trimming: 6 bases; J trimming: 5 bases; junction bases outside the gene matches: 8. The CDR3 runs to 14 residues. The CDR3 spells CASSLGQGRTEAFF. Here the CDR3 DNA reads TGTGCCAGCAGCCTCGGACAGGGTAGGACTGAAGCTTTCTTT.

This chain joins TRBV29-1 and TRBJ2-1, with D possibly matching TRBD1 (5 bases). CDR3 length: 11 amino acids. Germline lookup yields CDR1 SQVTM and CDR2 ANQGSEA. V lost 4 bases to trimming and J lost 5 bases, with 6 bases between them. The DNA for the CDR3 is TGCAGCGTTGCCAGGGACAATGAGCAGTTCTTC. Protein: CSVARDNEQFF.

This sequence joins TRBV21-1 and TRBJ2-7; the table's D gene call, TRBD1, was not cross checked with the DNA. TRBV21-1 is a pseudogene. CDR3 size: 16 residues. The CDR3 coding sequence is TGTGCCAGCAGCAAAGAGGGGGGACAGGGGGCCCGGGAGCAGTACTTC. This encodes CASSKEGGQGAREQYF.

Only a few counts were recorded for this clone. The J gene is TRBJ2-1, the V gene TRBV2; D gene ambiguous. Germline CDR1 reads SNHLY; CDR2 reads FYNNEI. The CDR3 is 14 residues long. The germline V and J ends were trimmed by 0 bases and 4 bases, with 7 bases remaining between them. The CDR3 protein is CASSEAFGYNEQFF. In nucleotides, the CDR3 is TGTGCCAGCAGTGAAGCCTTCGGGTACAATGAGCAGTTCTTC. Filled out from reference TRBV2 and TRBJ2-1, the complete variable domain reads EPEVTQTPSHQVTQMGQEVILRCVPISNHLYFYWYRQILGQKVEFLVSFYNNEISEKSEIFDDQFSVERPDGSNFTLKIRSTKLEDSAMYFCASSEAFGYNEQFFGPGTRLTVL.

This clone was seen more than once but under ten times. The V call is TRBV29-1, the J call TRBJ2-1; 8 bases fit TRBD1. CDR3 size: 13 residues. Germline loops: CDR1 SQVTM, CDR2 ANQGSEA. V gave up 4 bases and J gave up 7 bases; unmatched junction bases: 6. CDR3 in DNA: TGCAGCGTTGGGGCAGGGGGCACGAATGAGCAGTTCTTC. Its translation is CSVGAGGTNEQFF.

Comment on this clone: A read error may account for a junction end that differs from germline. The rearrangement joins TRBV28 to TRBJ1-3; the D gene is possibly TRBD1 (5 bases). The CDR3 has 17 amino acids. Looked up from germline, CDR1 is MDHEN and CDR2 is SYDVKM. In DNA, the CDR3 is TGTGCCAGCAATTTAGGGTTGGGGGGAGTATCTGGAAACACCATATATTTT. Protein product: CASNLGLGGVSGNTIYF.

The rearrangement joins TRBV19 to TRBJ1-5; unclear D gene. Germline loops: CDR1 LNHDA, CDR2 SQIVND (reference sequence). V gave up 5 bases and J gave up 6 bases, with 8 bases separating them. This CDR3 contains 12 residues. The CDR3 coding sequence is TGTGCCAGTAGTTGGGCCGGTCAGCCCCAGCATTTT. Its protein product is CASSWAGQPQHF.

This rearrangement joins TRBV15 to TRBJ1-4; D may be TRBD1 (5 bases). Germline loops: CDR1 LNHNV, CDR2 YYDKDF (reference sequence). Trimming removed 0 bases from V and 2 bases from J, with 10 bases in between. The CDR3 has 16 residues. CDR3 loop: CATSRDRQGTNEKLFF. In DNA, the CDR3 is TGTGCCACCAGCAGAGATAGGCAGGGCACTAATGAAAAACTGTTTTTT.

V is TRBV29-1 and J is TRBJ2-5; TRBD1 aligns across 8 bases. TRBJ2-7 matches the DNA end more closely, so the J call is doubtful. Germline values: CDR1 SQVTM, CDR2 ANQGSEA. The CDR3 is 13 residues long. The CDR3: CSGRDRFSYEQYF. The CDR3 coding sequence is TGCAGCGGCCGGGACAGGTTCTCCTACGAGCAGTACTTC.

Only a few counts were recorded for this clone. V usage is TRBV18 and J usage is TRBJ1-1, with 7 bases matching TRBD1. CDR3 size: 14 residues. The junction had 5 bases not matched to a gene; V was cut back by 5 bases and J by 2 bases. Germline lookup yields CDR1 KGHSH and CDR2 LQKENI. The CDR3 DNA sequence: TGTGCCAGCTCAACGACAGGGCAAAACACTGAAGCTTTCTTT. Protein sequence: CASSTTGQNTEAFF.

This clone was observed a handful of times. The chain recombines TRBV10-3 with TRBJ2-1, with 12 nucleotides matching TRBD2. This CDR3 is 16 amino acids long. Germline trimming cut 3 bases from V and 6 bases from J; bases unmatched to any gene: 6. Germline lookup yields CDR1 ENHRY and CDR2 SYGVKD. The CDR3 region has the DNA TGTGCCATCAGTGACCCTAAGACTAGCGGGAGCAATGAGCAGTTCTTC. This encodes CAISDPKTSGSNEQFF.

This clone was counted a few times. The rearrangement links TRBV9 to TRBJ2-1; 12 bases map to TRBD2. Germline CDR1 reads SGDLS; CDR2 reads YYNGEE. Trimming took 4 bases from V and 0 from J; bases not matched to a gene: 11. The length of the CDR3 is 19 residues. The chain's CDR3 is CASSTPRGTSGFSYNEQFF. The CDR3 DNA reads TGTGCCAGCAGCACTCCCCGCGGGACTAGCGGGTTCTCCTACAATGAGCAGTTCTTC.

The J gene is TRBJ1-1, the V gene TRBV5-1; 9 positions agree with TRBD1. The CDR3 runs 16 residues. With V trimmed by 0 bases and J by 2 bases, 5 bases remained unmatched. Looked up from germline, CDR1 is SGHRS and CDR2 is YFSETQ. This chain's CDR3 is CASSLVGTGPNTEAFF. The CDR3 DNA sequence: TGCGCCAGCAGCTTGGTAGGGACAGGGCCAAACACTGAAGCTTTCTTT.

V usage is TRBV2 and J usage is TRBJ1-1, with TRBD1 identical over 7 bases. Germline V gives CDR1 SNHLY, CDR2 FYNNEI. The CDR3 is made up of 15 amino acids. V trimming: 7 bases; J trimming: 5 bases; junction bases outside the gene matches: 13. This CDR3 reads CASTKGQTLTTEAFF. The DNA for the CDR3 is TGTGCCAGCACTAAGGGACAGACGCTAACAACTGAAGCTTTCTTT.

This chain joins TRBV5-6 and TRBJ2-5, with TRBD2 identical over 11 bases. Trimming removed 4 bases from V and 6 bases from J; junction bases left unmatched: 14. Germline V lookup: CDR1 SGHDT, CDR2 YYEEEE. The CDR3 loop spans 17 amino acids. The CDR3 protein is CASSLRVDSGGAQTQYF. CDR3 nucleotides: TGTGCCAGCAGCCTAAGGGTAGATAGCGGGGGGGCCCAGACCCAGTACTTC.